The 24 T cell receptor beta chains below come from one sample, sequenced in a study of identical twins. TCRdb fed the 5' RACE reads into MiXCR, producing one record per CDR3 protein. The sample shows 500,000 or so distinct CDR3 sequences, under 25% of them seen only once. These same records also appear under a second study, on T cells expressing NK-cell markers.

Sample: CD4+ T cells sorted from blood. Every receptor here comes from a woman under 30 in good health.

In this sample, this clonotype turned up a few times. V is TRBV7-2 and J is TRBJ1-1; TRBD1 matches at 8 bases. The CDR3 covers 16 residues. V shed 1 base, J shed 5 bases, and the junction held 9 bases outside the gene matches. The germline V gene encodes CDR1 SGHTA and CDR2 FQGNSA. The CDR3 sequence: CASSLVISGGSTEAFF. Here the CDR3 DNA reads TGTGCCAGCAGCTTAGTGATCTCAGGGGGCAGTACTGAAGCTTTCTTT.

The gene calls are TRBV29-1 and TRBJ2-4; no reliable D call. V gave up 2 bases and J gave up 6 bases, with 14 bases separating them. The CDR3 is 14 amino acids. Germline CDR1 reads SQVTM; CDR2 reads ANQGSEA. CDR3: CSVEPPPARNIQYF. The DNA for the CDR3 is TGCAGCGTTGAACCCCCCCCGGCGAGAAACATTCAGTACTTC.

On this clonotype: The junction departs from germline at one end; a sequencing error may be responsible. The chain couples TRBV20-1 to TRBJ1-1; D is unclear. Germline V lookup: CDR1 DFQATT, CDR2 SNEGSKA (reference sequence). The CDR3 runs 12 residues. Here the CDR3 reads CSPREKNTEAFF. The CDR3 DNA sequence: TGCAGTCCTAGAGAGAAGAACACTGAAGCTTTCTTT.

This chain connects TRBV18 to TRBJ2-1; D tentatively reads TRBD1 or TRBD2 (6 bases each). Germline V CDR1 and CDR2: KGHSH, LQKENI. V lost 0 bases, J lost 0 bases, and 18 bases lay in between. The CDR3 consists of 19 residues. The CDR3 DNA follows: TGTGCCAGCTCACCACCCTTATCTAGGGGGGTCAGCTCCTACAATGAGCAGTTCTTC. Encoded protein: CASSPPLSRGVSSYNEQFF.

This clonotype was detected a few times. The chain couples TRBV5-6 to TRBJ2-1; 10 bases map to TRBD2. Germline lookup yields CDR1 SGHDT and CDR2 YYEEEE. V lost 3 bases to trimming and J lost 7 bases; unmatched junction nucleotides: 7. The CDR3 is 15 residues long. The CDR3 here is CASSSPGLARNEQFF. The CDR3 region has the DNA TGTGCCAGCAGCTCTCCGGGACTAGCGAGAAATGAGCAGTTCTTC. The whole variable domain, remainder taken from reference TRBV5-6 and TRBJ2-1, is DAGVTQSPTHLIKTRGQQVTLRCSPKSGHDTVSWYQQALGQGPQFIFQYYEEEERQRGNFPDRFSGHQFPNYSSELNVNALLLGDSALYLCASSSPGLARNEQFFGPGTRLTVL.

The chain is built from TRBV12-3 or TRBV12-4 and TRBJ2-7; 7 positions agree with TRBD1. V shed 7 bases, J shed 1 base, and the junction held 7 bases outside the gene matches. The CDR3 totals 14 residues. The CDR3 spells CASTHRGQSYEQYF. CDR3 coding DNA: TGTGCCAGCACCCATCGGGGACAGTCCTACGAGCAGTACTTC.

This sequence joins TRBV12-3 or TRBV12-4 and TRBJ1-4; TRBD1 might be the D (6 bases). Trimming pared 5 bases from V and 8 bases from J, leaving 18 bases between. CDR3 length: 15 residues. The CDR3 DNA reads TGTGCCAGCAGTCTCAGAGGGGGAGGGTCGGAAAAACTGTTTTTT. It encodes CASSLRGGGSEKLFF.

This clonotype was counted a few times. J is TRBJ1-1 and V is TRBV10-3, with D perhaps TRBD1 (6 bases). Germline V gene sequence: CDR1 ENHRY, CDR2 SYGVKD. The V end lost 10 bases, the J end lost 1 base, and 13 bases lay between the germline ends. This CDR3 contains 13 residues. The CDR3 protein is CASAGQRNTEAFF. CDR3 bases: TGTGCCAGCGCGGGACAAAGGAACACTGAAGCTTTCTTT.

This clonotype was seen a few times. V and J are TRBV7-6 and TRBJ2-5; a weak D match, TRBD2 (7 bases). Per germline, CDR1 SGHVS and CDR2 FNYEAQ. The CDR3 loop spans 16 amino acids. Trimming shortened V by 5 bases and J by 3 bases, and 19 bases separated the two germline ends. The CDR3 DNA is TGTGCCAGCAGCCGAGGAAGGCGGGGGCGAGAAGAGACCCAGTACTTC. Its protein is CASSRGRRGREETQYF.

This clonotype was seen only a few times. The chain has TRBV20-1 and TRBJ1-6; a weak D match, TRBD1 (6 bases). This CDR3 has 16 amino acids. CDR1 is DFQATT, CDR2 SNEGSKA, per germline (reference sequence). V gave up 4 bases and J gave up 5 bases, with 18 bases separating them. This CDR3 is CSATPSGQLDNSPLHF. DNA for the CDR3: TGCAGTGCTACTCCTTCCGGACAGCTAGATAATTCACCCCTCCACTTT.

The chain is built from TRBV29-1 and TRBJ1-1; possible D gene TRBD1, 5 bases. Trimming pared 6 bases from V and 0 bases from J, leaving 14 bases between. CDR1 SQVTM and CDR2 ANQGSEA come from the germline V gene. The CDR3 is 14 residues long. The CDR3 coding sequence is TGCAGCGTGACGATCGGGGGACTGAACACTGAAGCTTTCTTT. Protein product: CSVTIGGLNTEAFF.

This clonotype was observed a handful of times. The V call is TRBV9, the J call TRBJ1-2; 9 bases fit TRBD1. The CDR3 contains 14 residues. Germline CDR1 is SGDLS and CDR2 is YYNGEE. J was trimmed by 5 bases and V by 3 bases; bases with no gene match: 5. In nucleotides, the CDR3 is TGTGCCAGCAGCGCAGGACAGGGGTTGTATGGCTACACCTTC. Its protein product is CASSAGQGLYGYTF.

In this sample, this clonotype turned up a few times. V is TRBV5-5 and J is TRBJ2-7; D perhaps matches TRBD1 (6 bases). The CDR3 totals 16 residues. Germline CDR1 and CDR2: SGHKS and YYEKEE (reference sequence). The V gene lost 4 bases and the J gene lost 0 bases, with 17 bases spanning the gap. CDR3 in DNA: TGTGCCAGCAGCCGAGGGGGACCGCTACCCTCCTACGAGCAGTACTTC. Its translation is CASSRGGPLPSYEQYF.

This clonotype showed up many times. V and J are TRBV9 and TRBJ2-1, with TRBD2 identical over 10 bases. J lost 4 bases, V lost 4 bases, and 5 bases had no gene match. The CDR3 is 15 residues long. The germline CDR1 and CDR2 sequences are SGDLS and YYNGEE. CDR3 protein: CASSLGLAEYNEQFF. CDR3 nucleotide sequence: TGTGCCAGCAGCCTCGGACTAGCGGAATACAATGAGCAGTTCTTC.

This clonotype was seen repeatedly, ten times or more. The chain combines TRBV4-2 with TRBJ1-5; the D gene is possibly TRBD1 (5 bases). Germline values: CDR1 LGHNA, CDR2 YNFKEQ. The germline V and J ends were trimmed by 4 bases and 6 bases, with 16 bases remaining between them. The CDR3 contains 15 residues. The CDR3 spells CASSLSGGYGQPQHF. The CDR3 nucleotides read TGTGCCAGCAGCCTCTCGGGGGGTTACGGTCAGCCCCAGCATTTT.

This clonotype has a handful of counts. This chain links TRBV18 with TRBJ2-1, with a weak D call TRBD2 (5 bases). The V gene's germline CDR1 is KGHSH and CDR2 LQKENI. The CDR3 totals 15 residues. V lost 0 bases and J lost 7, with 13 bases in between. The CDR3 here is CASSPPSFSGNEQFF. The CDR3 region has the DNA TGTGCCAGCTCACCACCCAGCTTTTCGGGGAATGAGCAGTTCTTC.

A single count supports this clonotype. The rearrangement uses TRBV3-1 and TRBJ2-7; D remains unclear. Deletions cut 4 bases from V and 4 bases from J, with 11 bases between. Germline V gene lookup returns CDR1 LGHDT and CDR2 YNNKEL (reference sequence). CDR3 size: 13 residues. The chain's CDR3 is CASSRHPNYEQYF. CDR3 nucleotide sequence: TGTGCCAGCAGCCGGCATCCTAATTACGAGCAGTACTTC.

On this clonotype itself: Here the CDR3 omits its conserved ending phenylalanine or tryptophan, so a read error is the likely source. This chain joins TRBV20-1 and TRBJ1-3; unclear D gene. Germline assignment: CDR1 DFQATT and CDR2 SNEGSKA (reference sequence). The length of the CDR3 is 13 residues. Trimming stripped 7 bases from V and 0 bases from J, with 10 bases between. CDR3: CSGYKSSGNTIYY. The CDR3 DNA follows: TGCAGTGGGTACAAGAGCTCTGGAAACACCATATATTAT.

This clonotype was picked up a small number of times. The chain carries TRBV20-1 and TRBJ2-1; unclear D gene. The length of the CDR3 is 14 residues. The germline gives CDR1 DFQATT, CDR2 SNEGSKA (reference sequence). The ends were cut back, 3 bases at V and 1 base at J, with 10 bases in the middle. The CDR3 sequence is CSASVGLSYNEQFF. In DNA, the CDR3 is TGCAGTGCTAGTGTGGGGTTATCCTACAATGAGCAGTTCTTC.

This chain links TRBV4-3 with TRBJ2-1; 7 positions match TRBD2. Per the germline V gene, CDR1 is LGHNA and CDR2 is YSLEER. The CDR3 sequence is 15 residues long. J gave up 6 bases and V 0 bases, and 5 bases lay outside the gene matches. The CDR3 DNA is TGCGCCAGCAGCCAAGATGGCGGGAGAGGCAATGAGCAGTTCTTC. Translating it yields CASSQDGGRGNEQFF.

The chain recombines TRBV9 with TRBJ2-2; 7 nucleotides match TRBD2. This CDR3 contains 15 residues. V trimming: 4 bases; J trimming: 4 bases; junction bases outside the gene matches: 7. Germline V lookup: CDR1 SGDLS, CDR2 YYNGEE. The CDR3 reads CASSRRTSVTGELFF. CDR3 nucleotides: TGTGCCAGCAGCAGGAGGACTAGTGTCACCGGGGAGCTGTTTTTT.

This clonotype was seen more than once but under ten times. This chain uses TRBV5-1 with TRBJ2-2, with 9 bases aligning to TRBD2. This CDR3 is 16 amino acids long. Germline lookup yields CDR1 SGHRS and CDR2 YFSETQ. V lost 4 bases, J lost 4 bases, and 8 bases stayed unmatched. This CDR3 is CASSGRTSESTGELFF. DNA for the CDR3: TGCGCCAGCAGCGGAAGGACTAGCGAAAGCACCGGGGAGCTGTTTTTT.

J is TRBJ2-3 and V is TRBV7-4, with D perhaps matching TRBD1 (6 bases). The CDR3 loop spans 18 amino acids. Germline V CDR1 and CDR2: SGHVT, SQSDAQ. Deletions cut 4 bases from V and 4 bases from J, with 24 bases between. This CDR3 is CASSSDSLAGWGADTQYF. CDR3 coding DNA: TGTGCCAGCAGCTCGGACAGCCTAGCTGGATGGGGCGCAGATACGCAGTATTTT.

V gene TRBV10-3 combines with J gene TRBJ2-7; 9 nucleotides align to TRBD2. J lost 10 bases, V lost 9 bases, and 19 bases had no gene match. Germline V lookup: CDR1 ENHRY, CDR2 SYGVKD. CDR3 length: 15 residues. Here the CDR3 DNA reads TGTGCCATTGGAGGCCAGCGGGAGGCTGGTATACCACAGTACTTC. It codes for CAIGGQREAGIPQYF.